Each of the 8 T cell receptor beta chains below was sequenced from the same sample in a study of cytomegalovirus exposure and HLA in healthy donors. The PCR ran on 60 Vbeta and 13 Jbeta primers. Libraries were prepared by immunoSEQ multiplex PCR; TCRdb keeps only in-frame clonotypes and omits some of them. This repertoire shows 95,000 to 150,000 clones, approximately 79% found once; its top ten account for 2% to 2.5%. Material for sequencing was PBMCs. The receptors originated from a man aged 30 to 39 in good health and CMV-seronegative.

The CDR3 DNA is TGTGCCAGCAGTTCCTCCGGGACAGCTGGTTCGGCGAATTCACCCCTCCACTTT. It encodes CASSSSGTAGSANSPLHF. This sequence joins TRBV27 and TRBJ1-6, with 7 nucleotides matching TRBD1. V lost 4 bases to trimming and J lost 7 bases; unmatched junction nucleotides: 16. Germline V gives CDR1 MNHEY, CDR2 SMNVEV (reference sequence). The CDR3 runs 18 residues.

The chain joins TRBV28 to TRBJ2-7; 8 bases map to TRBD1. This CDR3 is 19 amino acids long. CDR1 is MDHEN and CDR2 is SYDVKM in the germline V gene. Trimming took 3 bases from V and 4 from J; bases not matched to a gene: 20. CDR3 DNA: TGTGCCAGCAGTTTCCCCACCCGCAGCGTGACAGGGGCGCGGTACGAGCAGTACTTC. This codes for CASSFPTRSVTGARYEQYF. The complete variable domain, with remaining parts taken from reference TRBV28 and TRBJ2-7, reads DVKVTQSSRYLVKRTGEKVFLECVQDMDHENMFWYRQDPGLGLRLIYFSYDVKMKEKGDIPEGYSVSREKKERFSLILESASTNQTSMYLCASSFPTRSVTGARYEQYFGPGTRLTVT.

The chain recombines TRBV6-6 with TRBJ2-3, with D hard to call. The CDR3 totals 12 residues. The V end was cut by 6 bases, the J end by 4 bases, with 8 bases between. Germline V gene sequence: CDR1 MNHNY, CDR2 SVGAGI (reference sequence). The CDR3 DNA is TGTGCCAGCAGCTCAGTCGCAGATACGCAGTATTTT. It is translated as CASSSVADTQYF.

The rearrangement uses TRBV2 and TRBJ2-2, with D perhaps TRBD2 (7 bases). This CDR3 region has 14 residues. Deletions cut 1 base from V and 9 bases from J, with 12 bases between. Per the germline V gene, CDR1 is SNHLY and CDR2 is FYNNEI. CDR3 nucleotide sequence: TGTGCCAGCAGTGAAGTTGGGGGGGCGAGGGAGCTGTTTTTT. Protein: CASSEVGGARELFF.

This sequence joins TRBV28 and TRBJ1-1; D not certain. The CDR3 has 14 amino acids. In germline, CDR1 is MDHEN, CDR2 SYDVKM. V was shortened by 1 base and J by 1 base, with 7 bases between the two germline ends. The CDR3, as DNA: TGTGCCAGCAGTTTATTACAGCAGAACACTGAAGCTTTCTTT. Translated, it gives CASSLLQQNTEAFF.

The CDR3 region is CASSSAGTSSTDTQYF. CDR3 coding DNA: TGTGCCAGCAGCTCAGCCGGGACATCTAGCACAGATACGCAGTATTTT. The chain is built from TRBV7-2 and TRBJ2-3; maybe TRBD1 (6 bases). The V gene lost 4 bases and the J gene lost 0 bases, with 14 bases spanning the gap. Looked up from germline, CDR1 is SGHTA and CDR2 is FQGNSA. This CDR3 is built from 16 residues. The full variable domain, its missing parts supplied by reference TRBV7-2 and TRBJ2-3, is GAGVSQSPSNKVTEKGKDVELRCDPISGHTALYWYRQSLGQGLEFLIYFQGNSAPDKSGLPSDRFSAERTGGSVSTLTIQRTQQEDSAVYLCASSSAGTSSTDTQYFGPGTRLTVL.

The V call is TRBV21-1, the J call TRBJ1-5; TRBD1 is the table's D call, not checked against the DNA. TRBV21-1 is shown as a pseudogene. The CDR3 totals 16 residues. The CDR3 DNA reads TGTGCCAGCCCCAGGGACAGGGGGGATAGCAATCAGCCCCAGCATTTT. Protein sequence: CASPRDRGDSNQPQHF.

V gene TRBV5-1 combines with J gene TRBJ2-3, with 7 bases aligning to TRBD1. In germline, CDR1 is SGHRS, CDR2 YFSETQ. The CDR3 loop spans 15 amino acids. V gave up 3 bases and J gave up 4 bases; unmatched junction bases: 8. For the CDR3, the DNA is TGCGCCAGCAGCTCACAGGGGAACGGCGCAGATACGCAGTATTTT. Amino acid sequence: CASSSQGNGADTQYF.